The rows below give T cell receptor beta chains drawn from one sample of a study of regulatory T cells in long-lasting Graves disease. TCRdb recomputed calls from the reads with MiXCR, one row per CDR3 protein. The table shows 650 to 850 distinct CDR3 sequences, with 82% occurring only once. Specimen: peripheral blood mononuclear cells (PBMCs), collected with antithyroid drug treatment, in newly diagnosed or persistent Graves disease (not recorded which). These receptors originate from a woman aged 25-40 years with Graves disease. Each CDR3 is given with its conserved first and last residue. The D gene is left open where the match is weak. Expanded clones get a size class; other rows say once, few or many, or leave the size out.

v_call	d_call	j_call	clone_size	cdr3_aa	cdr3_nt
TRBV28	-	TRBJ2-2	-	CASSSLRDTSTGELFF	TGTGCCAGCAGTTCCCTCCGGGACACCTCCACCGGGGAGCTGTTTTTT
TRBV12-3/TRBV12-4	TRBD1	TRBJ1-2	once	CASSPQGFYGYTF	TGTGCCAGCAGCCCACAGGGGTTCTATGGCTACACCTTC
TRBV5-1	TRBD1	TRBJ2-7	-	CASSPVQGAREQYF	TGCGCCAGCAGCCCCGTCCAGGGGGCTCGTGAGCAGTACTTC
TRBV18	-	TRBJ1-1	-	CASSPLAGNTEAFF	TGTGCCAGCTCACCACTTGCAGGGAACACTGAAGCTTTCTTT
TRBV3-1	-	TRBJ2-1	once	CASSPGGPSEQFF	TGTGCCAGCAGCCCGGGGGGCCCAAGTGAGCAGTTCTTC
TRBV4-1	-	TRBJ1-2	-	CASSQAPQANYGYTF	TGCGCCAGCAGCCAGGCCCCTCAAGCTAACTATGGCTACACCTTC
TRBV5-1	-	TRBJ2-7	-	CASSFTGTEQYF	TGCGCCAGCAGCTTTACAGGGACCGAGCAGTACTTC
TRBV6-1	-	TRBJ1-5	-	CASRSRENNQPQHF	TGTGCCAGCAGGAGCAGGGAGAACAATCAGCCCCAGCATTTT
TRBV4-2	TRBD2	TRBJ2-3	once	CASSQDSRGVRDTQYF	TGTGCCAGCAGCCAAGATTCGCGGGGGGTCCGGGATACGCAGTATTTT
TRBV5-1	-	TRBJ2-1	-	CASRLIVPPNEQFF	TGCGCCAGCAGACTCATTGTCCCCCCGAATGAGCAGTTCTTC
TRBV7-1	TRBD1	TRBJ2-1	-	CASTISAGQGGEQFF	TGTGCCAGCACCATCAGCGCGGGACAGGGTGGTGAGCAGTTCTTC
TRBV11-1	-	TRBJ2-2	-	CASSYHQGFGELFF	TGTGCCAGCAGCTATCATCAGGGGTTCGGGGAGCTGTTTTTT
TRBV20-1	-	TRBJ2-7	few	CSARAFFEGAYEQYF	TGCAGTGCTAGAGCGTTCTTTGAGGGGGCCTACGAGCAGTACTTC
TRBV27	-	TRBJ2-7	-	CASSLKGIHVSYEQYF	TGTGCCAGCAGTTTGAAGGGAATTCACGTCTCCTACGAGCAGTACTTC
TRBV11-2	TRBD1	TRBJ1-4	-	CASSRDRGSEKLFF	TGTGCCAGCAGCCGCGACAGGGGTAGTGAAAAACTGTTTTTT
TRBV6-1	TRBD1	TRBJ1-5	-	CASRLLVPGQGRGNQPQHF	TGTGCCAGCAGGCTGCTCGTCCCGGGACAGGGGAGAGGCAATCAGCCCCAGCATTTT
TRBV7-2	-	TRBJ2-6	-	CASRDNSGANVLTF	TGTGCCAGCAGGGACAACTCTGGGGCCAACGTCCTGACTTTC
TRBV18	-	TRBJ1-1	-	CASSSAGNTEAFF	TGTGCCAGCTCATCGGCAGGGAACACTGAAGCTTTCTTT
TRBV15	TRBD2	TRBJ2-5	-	CATSTGLAGAETQYF	TGTGCCACCAGCACGGGACTAGCGGGGGCAGAGACCCAGTACTTC
TRBV11-1	TRBD1	TRBJ2-7	once	CASNGQGAGEQYF	TGTGCCAGCAACGGACAGGGGGCCGGCGAGCAGTACTTC
TRBV7-9	TRBD1	TRBJ1-2	-	CATGGDSSRSYTF	TGTGCCACCGGTGGGGACAGCTCCCGCAGCTACACCTTC
TRBV27	TRBD1	TRBJ2-2	-	CASSLRDRGSTGELFF	TGTGCCAGCAGTTTGAGGGACAGGGGTTCAACCGGGGAGCTGTTTTTT
TRBV5-1	-	TRBJ2-7	once	CASSLGGAGVPYEQYF	TGCGCCAGCAGCTTGGGGGGGGCAGGGGTTCCCTACGAGCAGTACTTC
TRBV12-3/TRBV12-4	-	TRBJ2-7	-	CASSLWSLKPDEQYF	TGTGCCAGCAGTTTATGGTCCCTAAAACCCGACGAGCAGTACTTC
TRBV6-2/TRBV6-3	-	TRBJ1-5	once	CASSGDTSNQPQHF	TGTGCCAGCAGTGGGGACACCAGCAATCAGCCCCAGCATTTT
TRBV27	TRBD2	TRBJ2-3	-	CASSSPRGGTDTQYF	TGTGCCAGCAGTTCGCCCCGGGGGGGTACAGATACGCAGTATTTT
TRBV11-2	TRBD2	TRBJ2-1	-	CASSQDLRGFRQFF	TGTGCCAGCAGCCAAGACTTGCGGGGGTTCCGGCAGTTCTTC
TRBV3-1	TRBD1	TRBJ2-7	once	CASSQERTGGKYEQYF	TGTGCCAGCAGCCAAGAACGGACAGGGGGAAAATACGAGCAGTACTTC
TRBV11-1	TRBD1	TRBJ2-7	-	CASSATGPYEQYF	TGTGCCAGCAGCGCGACAGGGCCCTACGAGCAGTACTTC
TRBV4-1	-	TRBJ2-1	-	CASSQDMDGSYNEQFF	TGCGCCAGCAGCCAAGATATGGACGGGTCCTACAATGAGCAGTTCTTC
TRBV3-1	TRBD2	TRBJ2-3	hyperexpanded	CASSQEIMGGVTDTQYF	TGTGCCAGCAGCCAAGAAATAATGGGGGGGGTCACAGATACGCAGTATTTT
TRBV5-4	TRBD1	TRBJ1-1	-	CASSLDTGDTEAFF	TGTGCCAGCAGCTTGGATACAGGGGACACTGAAGCTTTCTTT
TRBV7-2	TRBD2	TRBJ2-5	-	CASSLRGAREETQYF	TGTGCCAGCAGCTTGCGGGGGGCCCGGGAGGAGACCCAGTACTTC
TRBV18	TRBD1	TRBJ2-7	-	CASSPRTGTGVYEQYF	TGTGCCAGCTCACCAAGGACCGGGACAGGGGTATACGAGCAGTACTTC
TRBV12-3/TRBV12-4	-	TRBJ1-2	-	CASSFQVGSIYGYTF	TGTGCCAGCAGTTTTCAGGTCGGATCCATCTATGGCTACACCTTC
TRBV6-5	-	TRBJ1-6	-	CASSFRAGKSYNSPLHF	TGTGCCAGCAGTTTCCGGGCAGGGAAGTCCTATAATTCACCCCTCCACTTT
TRBV6-5	-	TRBJ2-2	-	CASSYLPGLYTGELFF	TGTGCCAGCAGTTACTTACCGGGATTATACACCGGGGAGCTGTTTTTT
TRBV27	-	TRBJ1-5	-	CASKTGWNQPQHF	TGTGCCAGCAAAACAGGGTGGAATCAGCCCCAGCATTTT
TRBV4-1	TRBD1	TRBJ2-7	-	CASSPGTANYEQYF	TGCGCCAGCAGCCCGGGGACAGCAAACTACGAGCAGTACTTC
TRBV4-2	-	TRBJ2-6	-	CASSPDLAGANVLTF	TGTGCCAGCAGCCCCGACTTGGCTGGGGCCAACGTCCTGACTTTC
TRBV11-2	-	TRBJ2-3	-	CASSLEGSVNADTQYF	TGTGCCAGCAGCTTAGAGGGCAGCGTTAACGCAGATACGCAGTATTTT